The present T cell receptor (beta chain) was sequenced within a study of T cells in Graves' hyperthyroidism and ophthalmopathy. Study-level results: By a 13 V-J model, ophthalmopathy was set apart from stable hyperthyroidism. Researchers found most expanded thyroid clonotypes above 0.001 in blood as well.

CDR1 SGHAT and CDR2 FQNNGV come from the germline V gene. The CDR3 consists of 16 residues. Trimming took off 4 bases at V and 1 base at J, with 14 bases between the two ends. Patients with uncontrolled infections, other autoimmune diseases, pregnancy or lactation were excluded. Diagnoses were established using clinical symptoms, serum thyroxine and TRAb, thyroid ultrasound and orbital computed tomography. Amplified regions were TCR beta CDR3 sequences from RNA transcripts. First-round RT-PCR with HTBI primers amplified the TCR CDR3 region. TCRdb re-analysed the multiplex PCR reads in MiXCR, keeping a single row per CDR3 protein. The sample consists of hundreds of thousands of distinct CDR3 sequences, approximately 14% of them appearing once. To note about this clonotype: What it binds is unknown.

Sequencing was done on a sample of blood. The J gene is TRBJ2-1, the V gene TRBV11-2; D perhaps matches TRBD2 (5 bases). This receptor was identified in a woman under 30 with Graves' hyperthyroidism. The CDR3 is CASSSERLGSYNEQFF. In DNA form, the CDR3 reads TGTGCCAGCAGCTCCGAGCGGTTGGGGTCCTACAATGAGCAGTTCTTC.